Listed below are T cell receptor beta chains from one sample, sequenced in a study of T cells after yellow fever vaccination. TCRdb independently ran MiXCR on the 5' RACE reads; one entry per CDR3 protein. Counted here are about 260,000 distinct CDR3 sequences, roughly 4.8% occurring once; the ten biggest clones make up roughly 3.3%. Sequencing used CD4+ T cells sorted from PBMCs, obtained on the day of the yellow fever booster vaccination. These receptors all come from a man aged 18-30 years who received the YFV17D yellow fever vaccine. CDR3s include the opening cysteine and the closing phenylalanine or tryptophan. The D gene is left open where the match is weak.

CDR3aa	v_gene	d_gene
CASTQSRPPTGELFF	TRBV7-2	NA
CSVRTRLYEQYF	TRBV20-1	NA
CASSLARGGNTGELFF	TRBV5-5	NA
CSAREGPGDSPLHF	TRBV20-1	NA
CASSVASLAGGLGETQYF	TRBV9	TRBD2
CASTGGGAQGYNEQFF	TRBV19	TRBD2
CASRQAHQETQYF	TRBV12-3/TRBV12-4	NA
CSAPTGGTEAFF	TRBV29-1	NA
CSARGQGSTGELFF	TRBV20-1	TRBD1
CASRDRQGRDATDTQYF	TRBV5-4	NA
CASSFRENNEQFF	TRBV7-9	NA
CASRGTSSDTQYF	TRBV6-2/TRBV6-3	NA
CASSLRDRNYNEQFF	TRBV12-3/TRBV12-4	TRBD1
CASSYHSNQPQHF	TRBV6-2/TRBV6-3	NA
CASSSLPYRVMGTGELFF	TRBV7-2	NA
CASSLEGGGRQPQHF	TRBV7-2	NA
CASSDRTGGPDTQYF	TRBV5-1	TRBD1
CASSQLLSGGRSETQYF	TRBV3-1	TRBD2
CASTLLGAGGQFF	TRBV12-3/TRBV12-4	TRBD2
CASSSGAGVTDTQYF	TRBV28	NA
CASSQDFLSTDTQYF	TRBV4-3	NA
CASSLDTSGGGETQYF	TRBV11-2	TRBD2
CATGHPGADTQYF	TRBV24-1	NA
CASSPDRYTGELFF	TRBV12-3/TRBV12-4	TRBD1
CATSSGGASSYNEQFF	TRBV15	NA
CASSLLTGGNSPLHF	TRBV7-9	TRBD1
CASSLLRGNYNEQFF	TRBV7-2	NA
CASSLGGLAGNQETQYF	TRBV5-1	TRBD2
CASSLVGQGTDTQYF	TRBV7-9	NA